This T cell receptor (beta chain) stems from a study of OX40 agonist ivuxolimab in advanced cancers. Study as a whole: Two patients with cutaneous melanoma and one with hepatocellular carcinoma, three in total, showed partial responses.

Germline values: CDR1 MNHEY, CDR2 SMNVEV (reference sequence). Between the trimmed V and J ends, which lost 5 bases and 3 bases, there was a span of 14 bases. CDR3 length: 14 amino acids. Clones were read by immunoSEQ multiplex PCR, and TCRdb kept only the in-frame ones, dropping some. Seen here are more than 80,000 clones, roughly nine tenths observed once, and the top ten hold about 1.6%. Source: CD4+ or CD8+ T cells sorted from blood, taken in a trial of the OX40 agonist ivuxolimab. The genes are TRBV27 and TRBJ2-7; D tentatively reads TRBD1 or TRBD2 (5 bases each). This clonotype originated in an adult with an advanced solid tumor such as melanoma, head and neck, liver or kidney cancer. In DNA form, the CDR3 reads TGTGCCAGCAGTGTGGGGGACGCTCGCTACGAGCAGTACTTC. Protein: CASSVGDARYEQYF.